Presented here are 30 T cell receptor beta chains from one specimen sequenced in a study of PD-L1 blockade in urothelial cancer. TCRdb's table, derived via immunoSEQ multiplex PCR, lists solely in-frame clones and lacks some. The profile shows roughly 120,000 clones, 84% of them singletons. Time point defined: pretreatment peripheral blood. The sample consisted of PBMCs, taken around atezolizumab (anti-PD-L1) treatment. These receptors were taken from a man aged 50 to 60 with urothelial cancer.

This clone was observed a handful of times. The CDR3 spells CASSLAVAYGYTF. The CDR3 DNA reads as TGTGCCAGCAGCTTGGCAGTGGCCTATGGCTACACCTTC. The chain carries TRBV5-4 and TRBJ1-2, with unresolved D. From germline, CDR1 is SGHNT and CDR2 YYREEE (reference sequence). The CDR3 has 13 residues. Trimming cost V 0 bases and J 4 bases, with 7 bases left between them.

The rearrangement joins TRBV9 to TRBJ1-5, with a weak D call TRBD1 (6 bases). With 2 bases removed from V and 5 bases from J, the gap between germline ends came to 14 bases. The CDR3 length is 15 residues. The germline V gene has CDR1 SGDLS and CDR2 YYNGEE. The CDR3 here is CASSVSGQSDQPQHF. The CDR3 nucleotides read TGTGCCAGCAGCGTTTCGGGACAATCGGATCAGCCCCAGCATTTT.

This clone was seen just once. The V call is TRBV9, the J call TRBJ2-1; 8 bases match TRBD2. CDR3 length: 15 amino acids. Germline loops: CDR1 SGDLS, CDR2 YYNGEE. Unmatched junction bases numbered 5, after V lost 3 bases and J lost 3 bases. CDR3 nucleotides: TGTGCCAGCAGCGCCGGGGGGGGACACTACAATGAGCAGTTCTTC. Its protein is CASSAGGGHYNEQFF.

V gene TRBV6-6 combines with J gene TRBJ1-6; TRBD1 agrees at 9 bases. CDR1 and CDR2 (germline): MNHNY, SVGAGI (reference sequence). The CDR3 length is 15 residues. J was trimmed by 9 bases and V by 6 bases; bases with no gene match: 9. CDR3 sequence: CASRGQTGGFSPLHF. CDR3 coding DNA: TGTGCCAGCAGGGGGCAGACAGGGGGATTTTCACCCCTCCACTTT.

This rearrangement joins TRBV5-4 to TRBJ2-7; 7 bases match TRBD1. The CDR3 is made up of 15 amino acids. Trimming removed 4 bases from V and 5 bases from J; junction bases left unmatched: 12. Germline V gene lookup returns CDR1 SGHNT and CDR2 YYREEE (reference sequence). CDR3 nucleotides: TGTGCCAGCAGCACGGGTGACAGGGCTGTAAACGAGCAGTACTTC. Its translation is CASSTGDRAVNEQYF. The whole variable domain, remainder taken from reference TRBV5-4 and TRBJ2-7, is ETGVTQSPTHLIKTRGQQVTLRCSSQSGHNTVSWYQQALGQGPQFIFQYYREEENGRGNFPPRFSGLQFPNYSSELNVNALELDDSALYLCASSTGDRAVNEQYFGPGTRLTVT.

The V call is TRBV5-1, the J call TRBJ2-5; D is ambiguous. The CDR3 runs to 12 residues. Trimming shortened V by 4 bases and J by 0 bases, and 4 bases separated the two germline ends. CDR1 and CDR2 (germline): SGHRS, YFSETQ. Here the CDR3 reads CASSADQETQYF. CDR3 DNA sequence: TGCGCCAGCAGCGCGGACCAAGAGACCCAGTACTTC. Complete variable domain (other parts from reference TRBV5-1 and TRBJ2-5): KAGVTQTPRYLIKTRGQQVTLSCSPISGHRSVSWYQQTPGQGLQFLFEYFSETQRNKGNFPGRFSGRQFSNSRSEMNVSTLELGDSALYLCASSADQETQYFGPGTRLLVL.

This clone appeared a single time. The chain has TRBV7-8 and TRBJ2-3; possibly TRBD2 for D (6 bases). The CDR3 extends over 16 amino acids. V was pared by 5 bases and J by 6 bases, with 21 bases between. Germline-derived CDR1 and CDR2 are SGHVS and FQNEAQ. CDR3 sequence reads: CASSERAGFGGDTQYF. CDR3 nucleotide sequence: TGTGCCAGCAGCGAAAGGGCGGGATTTGGCGGGGATACGCAGTATTTT.

The rearrangement joins TRBV2 to TRBJ2-5, with 11 bases aligning to TRBD2. The CDR3 is 17 residues long. The germline CDR1 and CDR2 sequences are SNHLY and FYNNEI. Trimming took 6 bases from V and 3 from J; bases not matched to a gene: 12. CDR3 sequence reads: CASRERLAGGTKETQYF. For the CDR3, the DNA is TGTGCCAGCAGGGAGAGGCTAGCGGGAGGTACGAAAGAGACCCAGTACTTC.

This clone was recorded only once. This sequence joins TRBV5-1 and TRBJ2-3; D is unclear. Trimming left V 2 bases short and J 0 bases short, with 16 bases between. The CDR3 spans 17 residues. The germline gives CDR1 SGHRS, CDR2 YFSETQ. CDR3 sequence: CASSFAPLGSSTDTQYF. Written as DNA, the CDR3 is TGCGCCAGCAGCTTCGCCCCGCTAGGCTCTAGCACAGATACGCAGTATTTT.

This rearrangement joins TRBV19 to TRBJ2-2; TRBD1 might be the D (5 bases). Germline V lookup: CDR1 LNHDA, CDR2 SQIVND (reference sequence). The germline V and J ends were trimmed by 7 bases and 5 bases, with 20 bases remaining between them. The CDR3 is 16 residues long. The CDR3: CASKLGNQGVTGELFF. The CDR3 DNA sequence: TGTGCCAGTAAATTGGGCAACCAAGGGGTAACCGGGGAGCTGTTTTTT.

This chain connects TRBV10-3 to TRBJ2-2; D is ambiguous. Germline CDR1 reads ENHRY; CDR2 reads SYGVKD. Trimming removed 4 bases from V and 3 bases from J, with 6 bases in between. This CDR3 contains 13 residues. The CDR3 here is CAISGAHTGELFF. CDR3 DNA: TGTGCCATCAGTGGGGCCCACACCGGGGAGCTGTTTTTT.

The chain links TRBV27 to TRBJ2-3, with D possibly matching TRBD1 (5 bases). CDR3 size: 16 residues. V lost 7 bases and J 2 bases, leaving 19 bases between the germline ends. Germline V gene lookup returns CDR1 MNHEY and CDR2 SMNVEV (reference sequence). CDR3 sequence reads: CASTSVGLASTDTQYF. The CDR3 DNA reads as TGTGCCAGCACATCGGTGGGGCTGGCGTCCACAGATACGCAGTATTTT.

The chain recombines TRBV5-4 with TRBJ2-3, with 10 bases fitting TRBD2. This CDR3 has 16 residues. V lost 2 bases and J lost 2; bases outside the gene matches: 5. CDR1 and CDR2 from the germline V gene are SGHNT and YYREEE (reference sequence). CDR3: CASSLDSGRTTDTQYF. As DNA, the CDR3 is TGTGCCAGCAGCTTAGATAGCGGGAGGACCACAGATACGCAGTATTTT.

This chain joins TRBV5-1 and TRBJ2-5; 10 positions agree with TRBD2. CDR1 and CDR2 from the germline V gene are SGHRS and YFSETQ. This CDR3 is 16 amino acids long. V trimming: 4 bases; J trimming: 4 bases; junction bases outside the gene matches: 10. The CDR3 sequence is CASSPAPPSGGETQYF. CDR3 nucleotide sequence: TGCGCCAGCAGCCCAGCCCCCCCTAGCGGGGGAGAGACCCAGTACTTC.

The chain carries TRBV25-1 and TRBJ1-2, with 8 bases matching TRBD1. This CDR3 region has 13 residues. J gave up 4 bases and V 6 bases, and 4 bases lay outside the gene matches. Germline CDR1 MGHDK, CDR2 SYGVNS. The CDR3 DNA is TGTGCCAGCAGCACCGGGACAGGCTATGGCTACACCTTC. The encoded protein is CASSTGTGYGYTF.

This sequence joins TRBV29-1 and TRBJ1-1, with 9 bases matching TRBD1. This CDR3 has 14 amino acids. V was pared by 6 bases and J by 4 bases, with 9 bases of the junction left unmatched. Germline values: CDR1 SQVTM, CDR2 ANQGSEA. DNA for the CDR3: TGCAGCGTCGAGGACAGGGGAAGGAGCACTGAAGCTTTCTTT. As protein: CSVEDRGRSTEAFF.

The sample holds a few counts of this clone. The chain uses TRBV19 and TRBJ1-1; TRBD1 matches 8 bases. Trimming cost V 4 bases and J 4 bases; bases outside gene matches: 2. The CDR3 is 13 residues long. CDR1 and CDR2 (germline): LNHDA, SQIVND (reference sequence). The CDR3 spells CASSTDRGTEAFF. The CDR3 nucleotides are TGTGCCAGTAGTACTGACAGGGGCACTGAAGCTTTCTTT.

This clone has only one observation. Other DNA sequences in this sample translate to the same CDR3. V gene TRBV28 combines with J gene TRBJ1-2; maybe TRBD1 (5 bases). Germline assignment: CDR1 MDHEN and CDR2 SYDVKM. There are 13 residues in the CDR3. The V gene lost 3 bases and the J gene lost 2 bases, with 7 bases spanning the gap. In DNA, the CDR3 is TGTGCCAGCAGTTTCCCAGGGAACTATGGCTACACCTTC. Translating it yields CASSFPGNYGYTF.

The chain couples TRBV10-3 to TRBJ2-3; D is perhaps TRBD2 (6 bases). V was trimmed by 0 bases and J by 9 bases, leaving 16 bases between them. CDR1 and CDR2 from the germline V gene are ENHRY and SYGVKD. The CDR3 is 15 residues long. The DNA for the CDR3 is TGTGCCATCAGTGAGTCGACGAGACTAGTTGGCACGCAGTATTTT. It codes for CAISESTRLVGTQYF.

The chain has TRBV11-2 and TRBJ2-3, with 11 bases identical to TRBD2. In germline, CDR1 is SGHAT, CDR2 FQNNGV. With V trimmed by 5 bases and J by 3 bases, 4 bases remained unmatched. CDR3 length: 15 residues. The CDR3: CASSHLAGGTDTQYF. CDR3 nucleotides: TGTGCCAGCAGCCACCTAGCGGGAGGAACAGATACGCAGTATTTT.

This clone has just a few counts. The gene calls are TRBV5-4 and TRBJ2-1; D unresolved. Germline CDR1 SGHNT, CDR2 YYREEE (reference sequence). Between the trimmed V and J ends, which lost 2 bases and 4 bases, there was a span of 7 bases. The CDR3 runs to 13 residues. The CDR3 nucleotides are TGTGCCAGCAGCTTTGACTTATACAATGAGCAGTTCTTC. Residues: CASSFDLYNEQFF. Combining the CDR3 with reference TRBV5-4 and TRBJ2-1 gives the whole variable domain ETGVTQSPTHLIKTRGQQVTLRCSSQSGHNTVSWYQQALGQGPQFIFQYYREEENGRGNFPPRFSGLQFPNYSSELNVNALELDDSALYLCASSFDLYNEQFFGPGTRLTVL.

This rearrangement joins TRBV2 to TRBJ2-2, with D perhaps TRBD2 (6 bases). CDR3 length equals 13 residues. Germline V gene data show CDR1 as SNHLY and CDR2 as FYNNEI. The V gene lost 8 bases and the J gene lost 4 bases, with 11 bases spanning the gap. CDR3 sequence reads: CASGWRATGELFF. In DNA, the CDR3 is TGTGCCAGCGGTTGGAGGGCCACCGGGGAGCTGTTTTTT.

The chain is built from TRBV11-2 and TRBJ2-1; TRBD1 is a possible D gene (5 bases). This CDR3 spans 14 amino acids. The V and J ends lost 5 bases and 5 bases respectively, with 13 bases between them. Germline V CDR1 and CDR2: SGHAT, FQNNGV. The CDR3, as DNA: TGTGCCAGCAGCACCCGGTGGGGCGACAATGAGCAGTTCTTC. The encoded protein is CASSTRWGDNEQFF.

The chain couples TRBV13 to TRBJ2-3, with 7 bases aligning to TRBD2. CDR3 size: 14 residues. V shed 2 bases, J shed 2 bases, and the junction held 1 base outside the gene matches. Germline V CDR1 and CDR2: PRHDT, FYEKMQ (reference sequence). For the CDR3, the DNA is TGTGCCAGCAGCTTAACTAGCGTCACAGATACGCAGTATTTT. This encodes CASSLTSVTDTQYF.

This clone was recorded only once. The chain combines TRBV7-2 with TRBJ2-1; D not resolved. V lost 2 bases, J lost 7 bases, and 6 bases lay in between. The CDR3 is 12 amino acids. Per germline, CDR1 SGHTA and CDR2 FQGNSA. The CDR3 DNA reads as TGTGCCAGCAGCTTAATGCGTAATGAGCAGTTCTTC. This gives the protein CASSLMRNEQFF.

This rearrangement joins TRBV14 to TRBJ2-1, with 11 nucleotides matching TRBD1. Germline V gives CDR1 SGHDN, CDR2 FVKESK. The CDR3 consists of 14 residues. V was pared by 4 bases and J by 9 bases, with 5 bases of the junction left unmatched. CDR3: CASSLSGTGGEQFF. CDR3 DNA: TGTGCCAGCAGCCTTTCCGGGACAGGGGGTGAGCAGTTCTTC. Full variable domain (remainder filled in from reference TRBV14 and TRBJ2-1): EAGVTQFPSHSVIEKGQTVTLRCDPISGHDNLYWYRRVMGKEIKFLLHFVKESKQDESGMPNNRFLAERTGGTYSTLKVQPAELEDSGVYFCASSLSGTGGEQFFGPGTRLTVL.

V is TRBV11-3 and J is TRBJ2-1; 7 bases map to TRBD2. The CDR3 consists of 13 residues. V dropped 5 bases and J dropped 8; count of bases not matched to a gene: 6. Germline V gene sequence: CDR1 SGHNT, CDR2 YENEEA. CDR3 region: CASSDTAGYEQFF. The CDR3 DNA reads TGTGCCAGCAGCGATACAGCGGGGTATGAGCAGTTCTTC.

The gene calls are TRBV5-1 and TRBJ1-1; D unclear. Germline V lookup: CDR1 SGHRS, CDR2 YFSETQ. Trimming took off 5 bases at V and 0 bases at J, with 11 bases between the two ends. CDR3 length: 14 amino acids. For the CDR3, the DNA is TGCGCCAGCAGAAGGGAGGGCGTGAACACTGAAGCTTTCTTT. This translates into CASRREGVNTEAFF.

The CDR3 DNA reads as TGTGCCAGCAGCGTAGGAGCCCGGGTAGGTGGAAAACTGTTTTTT. This codes for CASSVGARVGGKLFF. The chain employs TRBV9 and TRBJ1-4; D gene uncertain. Between the trimmed V and J ends, which lost 0 bases and 10 bases, there was a span of 16 bases. The CDR3 covers 15 residues. Germline V lookup: CDR1 SGDLS, CDR2 YYNGEE.

This clone occurred once. The chain employs TRBV28 and TRBJ1-6, with D perhaps matching TRBD1 (6 bases). Germline lookup yields CDR1 MDHEN and CDR2 SYDVKM. The V and J ends lost 4 bases and 7 bases respectively, with 14 bases between them. The length of the CDR3 is 15 residues. This CDR3 is CASSSLPGQNSPLHF. The DNA for the CDR3 is TGTGCCAGCAGTTCGCTCCCGGGACAAAATTCACCCCTCCACTTT.